The TCR beta chain under discussion was sequenced for a study of vaccination and CD4 T cells after COVID-19. Study-level background: Convalescent individuals numbered four females and six males, two being Hispanic.

V was trimmed by 4 bases and J by 2 bases, leaving 5 bases between them. The CDR3 spans 13 residues. Germline assignment: CDR1 KGHDR and CDR2 SFDVKD. Treatment reported: roughly nine-day PBMC culture with coronavirus spike peptide pools or control peptides (ViraFEST assay). ViraFEST relied on peptide pools to expand antigen-specific T cells; the TCRs were sequenced afterward. A remark on this clonotype: What it recognizes is unknown.

The Oncomine TCR Beta short-read assay sequenced DNA from cultured CD4+ T cells. MiXCR, run by TCRdb on the PCR reads, gives a single entry per CDR3 protein. There are 15,000 to 20,000 distinct CDR3 sequences in the sample; over 75% occur only once, and 16% lies in the top ten. Study-level points and caveats: From about 20 to 38, the median of SARS-CoV-2-reactive clonotypes rose without reaching significance.

The TCR sequence derives from a human donor who received a COVID-19 vaccine. The chain carries TRBV24-1 and TRBJ1-5, with D possibly being TRBD1 (5 bases). The sample here was CD4+ T cells from blood, cultured in vitro, taken after SARS-CoV-2 vaccination. The CDR3 bases are TGTGCCACCAGTGAGGGGGGCAATCAGCCCCAGCATTTT. This gives the protein CATSEGGNQPQHF.